This record concerns one TCR beta chain sequence. Generated by immunoSEQ multiplex PCR, the TCRdb table keeps only in-frame clones and is missing some. The sample records 15,000 to 20,000 clones, approximately 84% being singletons. This sample is part of a study of PD-1 blockade in classical Hodgkin lymphoma. Unmatched junction bases numbered 11, after V lost 5 bases and J lost 5 bases. The CDR3 is made up of 16 amino acids. Germline V gene lookup returns CDR1 SGHVS and CDR2 FQNEAQ. Brentuximab vedotin exposure varied among the patients, all of whom had relapsed after autologous stem cell transplantation.

The chain has TRBV7-8 and TRBJ1-4, with TRBD1 matching over 7 bases. The sequence was obtained from a human donor with classical Hodgkin lymphoma. Sequenced material: peripheral blood mononuclear cells (PBMCs), taken at baseline. CDR3 in amino acids: CASSLIRWGQNEKLFF. CDR3 coding DNA: TGTGCCAGCAGCCTCATCCGCTGGGGACAGAATGAAAAACTGTTTTTT. The whole variable domain, remainder taken from reference TRBV7-8 and TRBJ1-4, is GAGVSQSPRYKVAKRGQDVALRCDPISGHVSLFWYQQALGQGPEFLTYFQNEAQLDKSGLPSDRFFAERPEGSVSTLKIQRTQQEDSAVYLCASSLIRWGQNEKLFFGSGTQLSVL.